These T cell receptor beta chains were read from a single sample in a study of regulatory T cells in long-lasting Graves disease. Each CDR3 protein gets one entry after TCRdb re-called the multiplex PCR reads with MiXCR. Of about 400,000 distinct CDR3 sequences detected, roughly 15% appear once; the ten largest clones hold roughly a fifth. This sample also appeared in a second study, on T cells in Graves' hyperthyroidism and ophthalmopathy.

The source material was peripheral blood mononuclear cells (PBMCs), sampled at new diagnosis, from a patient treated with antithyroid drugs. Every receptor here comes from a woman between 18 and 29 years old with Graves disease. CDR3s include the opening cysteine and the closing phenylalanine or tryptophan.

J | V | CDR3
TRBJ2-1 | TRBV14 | CASSQITGSYNEQFF
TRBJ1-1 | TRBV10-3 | CAISAVEIENTEAFF
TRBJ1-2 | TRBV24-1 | CATSDLPTNYGYTF
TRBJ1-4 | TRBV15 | CATGRGPGEKLFF
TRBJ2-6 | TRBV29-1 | CSAGDRGFAGANVLTF
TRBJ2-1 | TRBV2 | CASRGKGSSYNEQFF
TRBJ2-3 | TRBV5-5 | CASSLRPDTQYF
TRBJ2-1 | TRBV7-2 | CASSLTGVQFF
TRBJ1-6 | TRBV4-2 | CASSQSDRATPLHF
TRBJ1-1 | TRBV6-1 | CASRMGPTEAFF
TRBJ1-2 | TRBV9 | CASSPRWGDYGYTF
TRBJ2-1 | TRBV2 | CASKGDNEQFF
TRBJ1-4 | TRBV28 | CASSSPHVGEKLFF
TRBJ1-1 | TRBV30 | CAWSVRLGTEAFF
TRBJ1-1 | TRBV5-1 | CASSSKGGNTEAFF
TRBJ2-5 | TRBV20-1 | CSARPGGETQYF
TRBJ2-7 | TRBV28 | CASRSGGWGQGAEEQYF
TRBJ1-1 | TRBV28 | CASSSATEAFF
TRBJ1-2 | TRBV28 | CASSFTHYGYTF
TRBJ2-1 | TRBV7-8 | CASSLGVNEQFF
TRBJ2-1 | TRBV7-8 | CASRLRRGISYNEQFF
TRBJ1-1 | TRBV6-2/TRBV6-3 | CASSYPNGRPGTEAFF
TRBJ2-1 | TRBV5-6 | CASGPGLAGVLYNEQFF
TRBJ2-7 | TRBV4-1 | CASSFRDSYEQYF
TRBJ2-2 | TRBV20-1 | CSVQLAGGTGELFF
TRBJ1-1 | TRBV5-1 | CASSADRQGGDRTEAFF